The TCR beta chain under discussion was sequenced for a study of shared clonotypes between healthy human individuals. With 1 base clipped from V and 2 bases from J, the junction kept 1 base outside the gene matches. The CDR3 extends over 15 amino acids. CDR1 PRHDT and CDR2 FYEKMQ come from the germline V gene (reference sequence). Both subsets, CD45RA+ naive and CD45RA-negative memory, were split from the CD4+ cells. The repertoire was sequenced with immunoSEQ multiplex PCR; TCRdb's copy has only in-frame clones and lacks some. The sample lists 2 million to 2.5 million clones, roughly 90% seen once, with 0.3% to 0.45% in the top ten.

This clonotype was sampled from a man younger than 35 in good health. Some clones in this sample may be carry-over from other donors' samples. The chain combines TRBV13 with TRBJ2-1, with 8 bases matching TRBD2. The sample consisted of naive CD4+ T cells from PBMCs. Subset of the sample: CD45RA+ positively selected. The CDR3 DNA sequence: TGTGCCAGCAGCTTAGACGGGAGGGCCTACAATGAGCAGTTCTTC. Residues: CASSLDGRAYNEQFF.